Below are 12 T cell receptor beta chains sequenced from a single sample in a study of cytomegalovirus exposure and HLA in healthy donors. Profiling relied on immunoSEQ multiplex PCR, and the TCRdb table lists in-frame clones only, not all of them. The repertoire has about 160,000 clones, nearly 90% of them found once; the top ten carry 4% to 4.5%. The sample comprised PBMCs. These receptors were taken from a man younger than 35 in good health and CMV-seropositive.

The chain recombines TRBV5-1 with TRBJ2-7; TRBD1 agrees at 8 bases. Germline V lookup: CDR1 SGHRS, CDR2 YFSETQ. The junction had 12 bases not matched to a gene; V was cut back by 4 bases and J by 3 bases. The CDR3 consists of 16 residues. CDR3 region: CASSLGHGQGVYEQYF. DNA of the CDR3: TGCGCCAGCAGCCTGGGACACGGACAGGGAGTCTACGAGCAGTACTTC.

The CDR3 sequence is CAISATGAVEKLFF. The CDR3 DNA sequence: TGTGCCATCAGTGCGACAGGGGCCGTGGAAAAACTGTTTTTT. This chain links TRBV10-3 with TRBJ1-4; 8 bases match TRBD1. V trimming: 4 bases; J trimming: 8 bases; junction bases outside the gene matches: 6. The CDR3 covers 14 residues. Germline V gene lookup returns CDR1 ENHRY and CDR2 SYGVKD.

The chain couples TRBV6-1 to TRBJ2-4; no definite D call. The V gene lost 3 bases and the J gene lost 3 bases, with 6 bases spanning the gap. The CDR3 extends over 13 amino acids. Germline CDR1 and CDR2: MNHNS and SASEGT. The CDR3 DNA sequence: TGTGCCAGCAGTGACAGAAGCAAAAACATTCAGTACTTC. Residues: CASSDRSKNIQYF.

J is TRBJ1-5 and V is TRBV10-1; perhaps TRBD1 as D (6 bases). CDR3 length: 22 amino acids. Between the trimmed V and J ends, which lost 3 bases and 0 bases, there was a span of 30 bases. Germline V gives CDR1 WNHNN, CDR2 SYGVQD (reference sequence). CDR3 residues: CASSEQPSGGATPLYSNQPQHF. The CDR3, as DNA: TGCGCCAGCAGTGAACAACCCTCGGGGGGCGCAACGCCCCTATATAGCAATCAGCCCCAGCATTTT.

The chain is built from TRBV11-3 and TRBJ2-1; D is possibly TRBD2 (6 bases). The CDR3 sequence is 16 residues long. The germline V gene encodes CDR1 SGHNT and CDR2 YENEEA. V lost 5 bases and J lost 4, with 18 bases in between. The CDR3 nucleotides are TGTGCCAGCAGCGCCCGCGGGCGGGGACTGTACAATGAGCAGTTCTTC. Protein sequence: CASSARGRGLYNEQFF.

The V gene is TRBV15, the J gene TRBJ2-1; D remains unclear. The length of the CDR3 is 14 residues. Germline V gene data show CDR1 as LNHNV and CDR2 as YYDKDF (reference sequence). V was pared by 1 base and J by 5 bases, with 9 bases between. CDR3 protein: CATSRVGVHNEQFF. Written as DNA, the CDR3 is TGTGCCACCAGCAGAGTAGGAGTGCACAATGAGCAGTTCTTC.

The V and J genes are TRBV27 and TRBJ2-7; tentatively, D is TRBD1 (6 bases). The CDR3 is 15 residues long. Germline V gene data show CDR1 as MNHEY and CDR2 as SMNVEV (reference sequence). The germline V and J ends were trimmed by 1 base and 3 bases, with 13 bases remaining between them. The CDR3 spells CASSLFGTNFYEQYF. CDR3 DNA sequence: TGTGCCAGCAGTTTATTCGGGACAAACTTCTACGAGCAGTACTTC.

This clone was detected once. The V call is TRBV28, the J call TRBJ1-2; D perhaps matches TRBD1 (6 bases). Germline V lookup: CDR1 MDHEN, CDR2 SYDVKM. Trimming left V 8 bases short and J 3 bases short, with 13 bases between. The CDR3 is 13 amino acids. The CDR3 is CASFSGTHYGYTF. DNA of the CDR3: TGTGCCAGCTTTTCAGGGACACACTATGGCTACACCTTC.

The CDR3 bases are TGTGCCTGGACCCGACAGGGGATATACTACAATGAGCAGTTCTTC. Translating gives CAWTRQGIYYNEQFF. The gene calls are TRBV30 and TRBJ2-1; 8 bases are a match to TRBD1. From germline, CDR1 is GTSNPN and CDR2 SVGIG (reference sequence). The CDR3 contains 15 residues. V lost 4 bases, J lost 3 bases, and 8 bases stayed unmatched. The entire variable domain, with the rest obtained from reference TRBV30 and TRBJ2-1, is as follows: SQTIHQWPATLVQPVGSPLSLECTVEGTSNPNLYWYRQAAGRGLQLLFYSVGIGQISSEVPQNLSASRPQDRQFILSSKKLLLSDSGFYLCAWTRQGIYYNEQFFGPGTRLTVL.

The chain has TRBV29-1 and TRBJ2-1, with 10 nucleotides matching TRBD2. Germline CDR1 and CDR2: SQVTM and ANQGSEA. Unmatched junction bases numbered 2, after V lost 4 bases and J lost 2 bases. The CDR3 totals 14 residues. CDR3 residues: CSVGLAGPYNEQFF. CDR3 coding DNA: TGCAGCGTTGGACTAGCGGGCCCCTACAATGAGCAGTTCTTC.

The rearrangement links TRBV28 to TRBJ2-5, with 15 bases lining up with TRBD2. This CDR3 region has 16 residues. The junction had 5 bases not matched to a gene; V was cut back by 4 bases and J by 5 bases. Germline V gene sequence: CDR1 MDHEN, CDR2 SYDVKM. The CDR3 reads CASSSRGLAGGETQYF. The CDR3 region has the DNA TGTGCCAGCAGTTCACGCGGACTAGCGGGAGGGGAGACCCAGTACTTC.

The chain couples TRBV19 to TRBJ2-2; TRBD2 aligns across 10 bases. J lost 3 bases, V lost 0 bases, and 13 bases had no gene match. The germline CDR1 and CDR2 sequences are LNHDA and SQIVND (reference sequence). The CDR3 consists of 20 residues. For the CDR3, the DNA is TGTGCCAGTAGTATAGATCTAGTTACTAGCGGGAAGGTCGACACCGGGGAGCTGTTTTTT. It specifies CASSIDLVTSGKVDTGELFF.